This TCR beta chain was sequenced during a study of shared clonotypes between healthy human individuals. Study-level background: Donors consisted of two women and three men between 18 and 49. Study-level findings and limits: Estimated clonotype richness was generally higher in naive than memory subsets. Rarefaction showed that sequencing of sorted subsets was incomplete (despite large depth).

In the naive CD8 group, cells lacked CD45RO and were positively selected for CCR7, so terminally differentiated effector memory CD45RA+ cells were left out. Sorted-subset replicate PCR reactions were performed with around 200 ng DNA, corresponding to roughly 31,000 T cell genomes. Clones were sequenced by immunoSEQ multiplex PCR, and TCRdb holds only the in-frame ones, with some missing. The sample consists of 1.5 million to 2.5 million clones, about 95% of them appearing once. This clone was recorded once. Its antigen remains unknown. The V gene lost 3 bases and the J gene lost 2 bases, with 7 bases spanning the gap. The CDR3 has 13 residues. Germline V CDR1 and CDR2: LNHNV, YYDKDF (reference sequence).

This clonotype was obtained from a man aged 18 to 30 in good health. Sequencing was done on a sample of naive CD8+ T cells sorted from blood. The gene calls are TRBV15 and TRBJ1-1, with D possibly matching TRBD1 (6 bases). CDR3 sequence: CATSRGANTEAFF. DNA for the CDR3: TGTGCCACCAGCAGGGGGGCAAACACTGAAGCTTTCTTT.